The entry below gives a single T cell receptor (beta chain) sequence along with its context. Sequenced by immunoSEQ multiplex PCR; TCRdb stores in-frame clones only, minus some. The sample includes around 50,000 clones, 91% of them seen just once. This entry belongs to a study of control samples from healthy donors and cancer patients. The CDR3 has 12 residues. The V and J ends lost 3 bases and 4 bases respectively, with 4 bases between them. This sequence was found in a young man with colorectal cancer. Sequencing was carried out using PBMCs. The chain uses TRBV12-3 or TRBV12-4 and TRBJ1-5; D ambiguous. In nucleotides, the CDR3 is TGTGCCAGCAGTTTTGAAAATCAGCCCCAGCATTTT. Translation: CASSFENQPQHF.